This is a list of T cell receptor beta chains from one sample in a study of blood T cell repertoires in COVID-19. Profiled with immunoSEQ multiplex PCR; TCRdb holds only in-frame clones, not every one. The sample includes 350,000 to 400,000 clones, about 90% seen only once; the top ten take 2.5% to 3%. Sequencing was done on a sample of PBMCs or T cells enriched from blood (not recorded which). These receptors originate from a woman aged 30 to 39 who had recovered from COVID-19. Both conserved end residues are trimmed from each CDR3. Each record gives: V gene, J gene, CDR3 protein.

v_gene: TRBV7-9; j_gene: TRBJ2-3; CDR3aa: ASSLAAAGQDTQY
v_gene: TRBV27; j_gene: TRBJ2-1; CDR3aa: ASSPKTSGRRKF
v_gene: TRBV5-1; j_gene: TRBJ1-3; CDR3aa: ASSLTASGNTIY
v_gene: TRBV24-1; j_gene: TRBJ2-2; CDR3aa: ATSDLISGELF
v_gene: TRBV12-5; j_gene: TRBJ2-3; CDR3aa: ASAQDRGTDTQY
v_gene: TRBV6-5; j_gene: TRBJ2-5; CDR3aa: ASSYSRTGLKTQY
v_gene: TRBV18; j_gene: TRBJ1-1; CDR3aa: ASSQGPNTEAF
v_gene: TRBV12-3/TRBV12-4; j_gene: TRBJ1-1; CDR3aa: ASSLTQTAEAF
v_gene: TRBV7-2; j_gene: TRBJ2-2; CDR3aa: ASSTGGQVLNTGELF
v_gene: TRBV5-1; j_gene: TRBJ2-1; CDR3aa: ASSPAGERYNEQF
v_gene: TRBV5-1; j_gene: TRBJ2-1; CDR3aa: ASSPSYNEQF
v_gene: TRBV29-1; j_gene: TRBJ2-3; CDR3aa: SVEDLTGVRTDTQY
v_gene: TRBV29-1; j_gene: TRBJ1-2; CDR3aa: SARDGSYYGYT
v_gene: TRBV15; j_gene: TRBJ2-3; CDR3aa: ATSPRTSGVDGLDTQY
v_gene: TRBV25-1; j_gene: TRBJ1-2; CDR3aa: ASSPGINYGYT
v_gene: TRBV30; j_gene: TRBJ2-7; CDR3aa: ACGQGASEQY
v_gene: TRBV23-1; j_gene: TRBJ2-7; CDR3aa: ASSLRVGYEQY
v_gene: TRBV5-1; j_gene: TRBJ1-4; CDR3aa: ASSAGQENEKLF
v_gene: TRBV6-5; j_gene: TRBJ1-1; CDR3aa: ASRGGVNEAF
v_gene: TRBV21-1; j_gene: TRBJ2-7; CDR3aa: ASSNCLGLDFWPSYEQY
v_gene: TRBV12-5; j_gene: TRBJ1-5; CDR3aa: ASGRTGYSNQPQH
v_gene: TRBV4-1; j_gene: TRBJ2-5; CDR3aa: ASSLSSGGPWTQY
v_gene: TRBV2; j_gene: TRBJ2-7; CDR3aa: ASRVTTLREQY
v_gene: TRBV5-1; j_gene: TRBJ1-1; CDR3aa: ASSPEQGPLNTEAF
v_gene: TRBV18; j_gene: TRBJ1-1; CDR3aa: ASSPTRGNTEAF
v_gene: TRBV7-9; j_gene: TRBJ1-3; CDR3aa: ASSPIDRLSGNTIY
v_gene: TRBV4-1; j_gene: TRBJ1-1; CDR3aa: ASSPTGAGEAF
v_gene: TRBV7-2; j_gene: TRBJ2-1; CDR3aa: ASLFTSGVNEQF
v_gene: TRBV5-1; j_gene: TRBJ1-2; CDR3aa: ASSLSRDSRYT
v_gene: TRBV28; j_gene: TRBJ1-3; CDR3aa: GLQGPGNTIY
v_gene: TRBV5-1; j_gene: TRBJ2-3; CDR3aa: ASSLTGTLPDTQY
v_gene: TRBV2; j_gene: TRBJ1-5; CDR3aa: ASSVAGMGFGNQPQH
v_gene: TRBV5-4; j_gene: TRBJ1-4; CDR3aa: ASSRQQGINEKLF
v_gene: TRBV7-9; j_gene: TRBJ2-1; CDR3aa: ASSLGVGDNEQF
v_gene: TRBV28; j_gene: TRBJ2-1; CDR3aa: ASSTALAGGPTYNEQF
v_gene: TRBV5-6; j_gene: TRBJ2-5; CDR3aa: ASSLILTGGETQY
v_gene: TRBV19; j_gene: TRBJ2-1; CDR3aa: ASSIAGSYNEQF
v_gene: TRBV6-5; j_gene: TRBJ1-1; CDR3aa: ASNQASRVVTEAF
v_gene: TRBV28; j_gene: TRBJ2-3; CDR3aa: ASNRGGMQY
v_gene: TRBV6-2/TRBV6-3; j_gene: TRBJ2-7; CDR3aa: ASSYNLRPHEQY
v_gene: TRBV18; j_gene: TRBJ2-5; CDR3aa: ASSPPGQGLNGGETQY
v_gene: TRBV29-1; j_gene: TRBJ2-5; CDR3aa: SVQYGWTSQETQY
v_gene: TRBV28; j_gene: TRBJ2-7; CDR3aa: ASSWVVGTGEGEQY
v_gene: TRBV24-1; j_gene: TRBJ1-3; CDR3aa: ATSGAGSSGNTIY
v_gene: TRBV19; j_gene: TRBJ1-1; CDR3aa: ASMEGVNTEAF
v_gene: TRBV3-1/TRBV3-2; j_gene: TRBJ1-1; CDR3aa: ASSLDRNTEAF
v_gene: TRBV7-8; j_gene: TRBJ1-4; CDR3aa: ASSFDGSVTKLF
v_gene: TRBV28; j_gene: TRBJ2-7; CDR3aa: ASRTIRTSYEQY
v_gene: TRBV29-1; j_gene: TRBJ2-5; CDR3aa: SVGERGQETQY
v_gene: TRBV28; j_gene: TRBJ1-2; CDR3aa: ASSTVRDRLYGYT
v_gene: TRBV2; j_gene: TRBJ2-3; CDR3aa: ASGTGGGTDTQY
v_gene: TRBV2; j_gene: TRBJ2-3; CDR3aa: ASGLAGVTDTQY
v_gene: TRBV5-1; j_gene: TRBJ1-1; CDR3aa: ASSTGQGSTEAF
v_gene: TRBV15; j_gene: TRBJ2-2; CDR3aa: ATSRDPPSGNTGELF
v_gene: TRBV15; j_gene: TRBJ1-6; CDR3aa: ATSPGTGYNSPLH
v_gene: TRBV9; j_gene: TRBJ2-1; CDR3aa: ASSVGAGPNEQF
v_gene: TRBV28; j_gene: TRBJ2-7; CDR3aa: ASSSPGTSGYEQY
v_gene: TRBV7-2; j_gene: TRBJ1-1; CDR3aa: ASSLGQGMNTEAF